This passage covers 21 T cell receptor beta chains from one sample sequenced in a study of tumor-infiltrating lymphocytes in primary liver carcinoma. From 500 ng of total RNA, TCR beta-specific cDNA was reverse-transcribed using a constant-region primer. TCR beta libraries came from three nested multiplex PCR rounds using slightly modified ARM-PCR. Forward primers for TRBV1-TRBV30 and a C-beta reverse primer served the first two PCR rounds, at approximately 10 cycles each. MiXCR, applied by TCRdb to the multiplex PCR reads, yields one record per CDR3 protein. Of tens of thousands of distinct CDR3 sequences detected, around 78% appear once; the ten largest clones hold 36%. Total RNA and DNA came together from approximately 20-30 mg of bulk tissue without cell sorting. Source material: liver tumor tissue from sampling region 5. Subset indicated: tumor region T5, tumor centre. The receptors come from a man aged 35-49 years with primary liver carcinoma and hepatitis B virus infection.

Here the CDR3 reads CASSLLPEGSEAFF. CDR3 nucleotides: TGTGCCAGCAGTTTACTACCAGAGGGCAGTGAAGCTTTCTTT. J is TRBJ1-1 and V is TRBV12-3 or TRBV12-4; D call uncertain. Trimming removed 2 bases at V and 7 bases at J, with 14 bases between. This CDR3 is built from 14 residues.

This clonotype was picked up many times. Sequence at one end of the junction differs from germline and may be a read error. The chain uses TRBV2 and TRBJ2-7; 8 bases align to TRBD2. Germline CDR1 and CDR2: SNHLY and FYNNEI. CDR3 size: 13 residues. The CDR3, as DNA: TGTGCCAGCGATCCGGGAGGGCTCTACGAGCAGTGCTTC. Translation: CASDPGGLYEQCF.

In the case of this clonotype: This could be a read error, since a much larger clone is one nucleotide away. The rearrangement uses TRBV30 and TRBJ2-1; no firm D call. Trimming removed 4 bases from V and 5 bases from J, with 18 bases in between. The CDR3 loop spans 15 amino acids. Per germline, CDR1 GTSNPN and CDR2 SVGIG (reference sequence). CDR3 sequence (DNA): TGTGCCTGGAATTTGGCTCCCCAGAGACACAATGAGCAGTTCTTC. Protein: CAWNLAPQRHNEQFF. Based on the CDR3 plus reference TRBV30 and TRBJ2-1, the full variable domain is SQTIHQWPATLVQPVGSPLSLECTVEGTSNPNLYWYRQAAGRGLQLLFYSVGIGQISSEVPQNLSASRPQDRQFILSSKKLLLSDSGFYLCAWNLAPQRHNEQFFGPGTRLTVL.

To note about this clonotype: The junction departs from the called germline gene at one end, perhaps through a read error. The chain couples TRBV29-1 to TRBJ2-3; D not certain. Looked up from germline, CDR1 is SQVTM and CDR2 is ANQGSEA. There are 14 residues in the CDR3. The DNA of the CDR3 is TGCAGCGTTGATGCCAGAGGTCGCACAGTTACGCAGTATTTT. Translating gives CSVDARGRTVTQYF.

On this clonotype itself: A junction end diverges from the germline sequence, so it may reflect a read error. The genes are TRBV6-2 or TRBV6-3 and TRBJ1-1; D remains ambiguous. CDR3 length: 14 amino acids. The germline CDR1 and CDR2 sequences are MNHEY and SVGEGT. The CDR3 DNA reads TGTGCCAGCAGTTACCCAAAGCTGAACACTGAAGCTTTTTTC. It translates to CASSYPKLNTEAFF.

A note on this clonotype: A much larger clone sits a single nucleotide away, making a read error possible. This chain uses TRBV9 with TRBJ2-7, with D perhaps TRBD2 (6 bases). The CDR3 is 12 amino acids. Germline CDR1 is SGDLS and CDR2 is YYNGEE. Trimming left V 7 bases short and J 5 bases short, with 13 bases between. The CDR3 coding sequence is TGTGCCAGCGGGGGGTGTAGGAACGAGCAGTACTTC. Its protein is CASGGCRNEQYF. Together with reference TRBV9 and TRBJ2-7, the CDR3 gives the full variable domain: DSGVTQTPKHLITATGQRVTLRCSPRSGDLSVYWYQQSLDQGLQFLIQYYNGEERAKGNILERFSAQQFPDLHSELNLSSLELGDSALYFCASGGCRNEQYFGPGTRLTVT.

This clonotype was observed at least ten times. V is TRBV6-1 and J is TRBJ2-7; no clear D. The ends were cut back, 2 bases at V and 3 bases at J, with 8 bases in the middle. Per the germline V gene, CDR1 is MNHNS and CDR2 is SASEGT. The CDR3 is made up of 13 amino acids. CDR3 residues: CASSEWVFYEQYF. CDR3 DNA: TGTGCCAGCAGTGAATGGGTTTTCTACGAGCAGTACTTC.

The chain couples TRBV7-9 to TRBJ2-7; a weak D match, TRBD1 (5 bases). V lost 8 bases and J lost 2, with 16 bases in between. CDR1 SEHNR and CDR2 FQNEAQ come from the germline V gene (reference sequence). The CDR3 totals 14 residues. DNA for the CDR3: TGTGCCAGCTGCGAAGACAGTGCAACCTACGAGCAGTACTTC. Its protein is CASCEDSATYEQYF.

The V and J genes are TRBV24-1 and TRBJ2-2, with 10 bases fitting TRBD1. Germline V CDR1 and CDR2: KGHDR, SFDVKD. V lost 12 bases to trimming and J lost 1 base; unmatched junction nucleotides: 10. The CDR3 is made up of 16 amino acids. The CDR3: CAPGTGEDQNTGELFF. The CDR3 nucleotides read TGTGCCCCCGGGACAGGGGAAGACCAGAACACCGGGGAGCTGTTTTTT.

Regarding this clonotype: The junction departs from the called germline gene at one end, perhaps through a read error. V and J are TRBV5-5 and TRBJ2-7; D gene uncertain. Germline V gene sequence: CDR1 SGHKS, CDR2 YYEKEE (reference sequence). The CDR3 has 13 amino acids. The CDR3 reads CANSFDIIYEQYF. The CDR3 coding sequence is TGTGCCAACAGCTTTGACATCATCTACGAGCAGTACTTC.

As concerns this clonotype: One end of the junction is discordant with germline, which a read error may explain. CDR3 DNA: TGTGCCAGCAGCTTAGGAGGGGGCGGCTACGAGCAATACTTC. This sequence encodes CASSLGGGGYEQYF. The genes are TRBV7-9 and TRBJ2-7, with 7 positions matching TRBD1. There are 14 residues in the CDR3. Germline V gives CDR1 SEHNR, CDR2 FQNEAQ (reference sequence).

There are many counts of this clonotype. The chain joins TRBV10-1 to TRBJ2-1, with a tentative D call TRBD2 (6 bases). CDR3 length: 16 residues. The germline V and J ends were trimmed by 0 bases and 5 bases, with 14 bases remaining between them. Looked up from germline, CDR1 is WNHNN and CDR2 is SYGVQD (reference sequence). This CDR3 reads CASSESRPGRNNEQFF. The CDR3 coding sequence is TGCGCCAGCAGTGAGTCGAGACCCGGGAGAAACAATGAGCAGTTCTTC.

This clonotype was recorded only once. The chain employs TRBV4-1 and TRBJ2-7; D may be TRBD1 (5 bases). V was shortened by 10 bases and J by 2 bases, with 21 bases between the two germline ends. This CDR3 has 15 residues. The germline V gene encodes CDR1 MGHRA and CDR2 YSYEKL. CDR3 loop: CANSQGQGGTYEQYF. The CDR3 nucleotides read TGCGCCAATAGCCAAGGTCAGGGCGGAACCTACGAGCAGTACTTC.

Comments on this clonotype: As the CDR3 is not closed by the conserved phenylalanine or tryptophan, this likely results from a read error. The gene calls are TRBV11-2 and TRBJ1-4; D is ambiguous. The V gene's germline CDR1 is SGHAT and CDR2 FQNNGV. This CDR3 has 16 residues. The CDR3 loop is CASSKTPGGTNEKLFY. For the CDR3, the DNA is TGTGCCAGCAGTAAGACTCCAGGAGGAACAAATGAAAAGCTGTTTTAC.

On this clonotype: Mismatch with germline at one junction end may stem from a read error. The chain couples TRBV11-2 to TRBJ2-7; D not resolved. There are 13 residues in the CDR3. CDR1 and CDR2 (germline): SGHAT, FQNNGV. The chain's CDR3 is CASSTQVGNERYF. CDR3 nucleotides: TGTGCCAGCAGCACTCAAGTTGGAAACGAGCGGTACTTC.

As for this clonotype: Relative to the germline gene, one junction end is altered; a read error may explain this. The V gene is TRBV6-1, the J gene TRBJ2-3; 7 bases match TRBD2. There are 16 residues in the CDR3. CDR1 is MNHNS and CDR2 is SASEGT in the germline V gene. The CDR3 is CASSALSGSSTDMQYF. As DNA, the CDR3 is TGTGCCAGCAGTGCGCTTAGCGGGTCTAGCACAGATATGCAGTATTTT.

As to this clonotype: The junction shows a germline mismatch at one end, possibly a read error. CDR3 in amino acids: CASRPAPEGGREQYF. For the CDR3, the DNA is TGCGCTAGCAGACCCGCCCCAGAAGGGGGACGCGAGCAGTACTTC. The chain recombines TRBV4-1 with TRBJ2-7, with D perhaps TRBD1 (6 bases). Germline assignment: CDR1 MGHRA and CDR2 YSYEKL. The length of the CDR3 is 15 residues.

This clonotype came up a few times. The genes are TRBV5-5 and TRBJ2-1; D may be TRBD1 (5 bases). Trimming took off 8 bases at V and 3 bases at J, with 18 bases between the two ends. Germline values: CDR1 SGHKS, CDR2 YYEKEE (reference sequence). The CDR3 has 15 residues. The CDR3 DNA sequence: TGTGCCAGTAGTCCTGGGCAGGGTTTCTACAATGAGCAGTTCTTC. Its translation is CASSPGQGFYNEQFF. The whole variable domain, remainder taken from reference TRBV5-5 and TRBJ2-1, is DAGVTQSPTHLIKTRGQQVTLRCSPISGHKSVSWYQQVLGQGPQFIFQYYEKEERGRGNFPDRFSARQFPNYSSELNVNALLLGDSALYLCASSPGQGFYNEQFFGPGTRLTVL.

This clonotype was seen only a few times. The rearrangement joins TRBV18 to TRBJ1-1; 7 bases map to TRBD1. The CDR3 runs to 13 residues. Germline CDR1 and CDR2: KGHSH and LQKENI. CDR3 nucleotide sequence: TGTACCAACTCACCACCGCGACAGGGAATTGCTTTCTTT. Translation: CTNSPPRQGIAFF.

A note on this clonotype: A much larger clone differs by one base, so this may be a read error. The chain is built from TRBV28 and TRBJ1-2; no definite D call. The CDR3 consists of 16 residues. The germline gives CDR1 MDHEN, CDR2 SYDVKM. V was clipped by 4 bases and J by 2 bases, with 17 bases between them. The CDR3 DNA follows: TGTGCCAGCAGTTCGCCGGAACGGAGCAGAAACTATGGCTACACCTTC. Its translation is CASSSPERSRNYGYTF.

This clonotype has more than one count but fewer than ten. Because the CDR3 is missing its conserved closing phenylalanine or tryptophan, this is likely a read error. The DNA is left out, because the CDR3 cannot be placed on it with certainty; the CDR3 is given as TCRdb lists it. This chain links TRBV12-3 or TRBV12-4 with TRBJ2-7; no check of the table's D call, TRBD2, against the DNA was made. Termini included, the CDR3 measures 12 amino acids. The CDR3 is CASTSGLYEQHS.